The table lists the clone carrying this T cell receptor (beta chain) with a count of one. This sample stems from a study of blood T cell repertoires in COVID-19. Study as a whole: Samples of COVID-19 (acute and convalescent) were obtained from the United States, Italy and Spain. Sources were T cells, B-cell-depleted T cells, or PBMCs; the material itself was cDNA or gDNA.

Produced via immunoSEQ multiplex PCR; TCRdb's table is partial and in-frame only. The data hold about 120,000 clones, with around 87% observed a single time. The CDR3 is 15 amino acids. Trimming took 2 bases from V and 0 from J, leaving 9 bases between them. Germline CDR1 SGHNT, CDR2 YENEEA. The sequenced sample consisted of peripheral blood. This sequence joins TRBV11-3 and TRBJ2-3; D is undetermined. This sequence was found in a woman in her forties or fifties with acute or convalescent COVID-19. The CDR3 region has the DNA TGTGCCAGCAGCTTAACGCTAACTAGCACAGATACGCAGTATTTT. It specifies CASSLTLTSTDTQYF. Using reference TRBV11-3 and TRBJ2-3 for the parts outside the CDR3, the full variable domain is EAGVVQSPRYKIIEKKQPVAFWCNPISGHNTLYWYLQNLGQGPELLIRYENEEAVDDSQLPKDRFSAERLKGVDSTLKIQPAELGDSAVYLCASSLTLTSTDTQYFGPGTRLTVL.